These 22 T cell receptor beta chains were all obtained from the same sample, sequenced in a study of OX40 agonist ivuxolimab in advanced cancers. Profiling relied on immunoSEQ multiplex PCR, and the TCRdb table lists in-frame clones only, not all of them. The table lists about 91,000 clones, 80% to 90% of them singletons. The sequencing here drew on CD4+ or CD8+ T cells sorted from blood, taken in a trial of the OX40 agonist ivuxolimab. These receptors all stem from an adult with an advanced solid tumor such as melanoma, head and neck, liver or kidney cancer.

The V and J genes are TRBV28 and TRBJ1-1; D gene ambiguous. V was trimmed by 6 bases and J by 1 base, leaving 6 bases between them. This CDR3 comprises 12 residues. Germline CDR1 and CDR2: MDHEN and SYDVKM. The CDR3 DNA is TGTGCCAGCAGGAGACGGAACACTGAAGCTTTCTTT. Its protein is CASRRRNTEAFF.

The chain employs TRBV7-2 and TRBJ1-2; D ambiguous. Germline assignment: CDR1 SGHTA and CDR2 FQGNSA. V lost 0 bases, J lost 2 bases, and 13 bases lay in between. The CDR3 totals 16 residues. DNA for the CDR3: TGTGCCAGCAGCTTAGCGTGGCAGGCCTTAAACTATGGCTACACCTTC. This encodes CASSLAWQALNYGYTF.

This clone was recorded once. The rearrangement joins TRBV6-1 to TRBJ2-7; the D gene is possibly TRBD2 (6 bases). Germline CDR1 and CDR2: MNHNS and SASEGT. V was cut by 5 bases and J by 3 bases, with 14 bases left in between. This CDR3 has 14 amino acids. The CDR3 reads CASSSATSRYEQYF. CDR3 bases: TGTGCCAGCAGTTCGGCGACTAGTCGCTACGAGCAGTACTTC.

This chain connects TRBV7-9 to TRBJ2-1; TRBD1 matches 8 bases. CDR1 SEHNR and CDR2 FQNEAQ come from the germline V gene (reference sequence). Trimming removed 3 bases from V and 13 bases from J; junction bases left unmatched: 8. The CDR3 runs to 13 residues. The CDR3 DNA follows: TGTGCCAGCAGCTTGGAGGACAGGGTAGGCCAGTTCTTC. Protein sequence: CASSLEDRVGQFF. Drawing the rest from reference TRBV7-9 and TRBJ2-1, the complete variable domain is DTGVSQNPRHKITKRGQNVTFRCDPISEHNRLYWYRQTLGQGPEFLTYFQNEAQLEKSRLLSDRFSAERPKGSFSTLEIQRTEQGDSAMYLCASSLEDRVGQFFGPGTRLTVL.

The rearrangement links TRBV9 to TRBJ2-7; TRBD1 matches 7 bases. This CDR3 has 15 residues. CDR1 and CDR2 from the germline V gene are SGDLS and YYNGEE. The J segment lost 0 bases and the V segment lost 5 bases, leaving 8 bases of the junction unmatched. CDR3 sequence reads: CASSLRDSSSYEQYF. DNA for the CDR3: TGTGCCAGCAGTCTCCGGGACAGTAGCTCCTACGAGCAGTACTTC.

V usage is TRBV5-1 and J usage is TRBJ2-7, with TRBD2 matching 10 bases. This CDR3 is built from 14 residues. V shed 0 bases and J 3 bases; nucleotides not matched to a gene: 0. Germline values: CDR1 SGHRS, CDR2 YFSETQ. CDR3 sequence reads: CASSLGTSGYEQYF. The CDR3 region has the DNA TGCGCCAGCAGCTTGGGGACTAGCGGCTACGAGCAGTACTTC.

The rearrangement links TRBV6-5 to TRBJ2-3, with 10 bases lining up with TRBD2. CDR1 and CDR2 (germline): MNHEY, SVGAGI. V dropped 7 bases and J dropped 0; count of bases not matched to a gene: 4. CDR3 size: 15 residues. In DNA form, the CDR3 reads TGTGCCAGCACCAAGACTAGCGGGAGCACAGATACGCAGTATTTT. Translation: CASTKTSGSTDTQYF.

The chain couples TRBV7-2 to TRBJ2-1; no firm D call. Germline CDR1 reads SGHTA; CDR2 reads FQGNSA. The germline V and J ends were trimmed by 5 bases and 9 bases, with 11 bases remaining between them. This CDR3 contains 12 residues. CDR3 sequence (DNA): TGTGCCAGCAGCCACGCGGCCCTTGAGCAGTTCTTC. This codes for CASSHAALEQFF.

This clone appeared a few times. V usage is TRBV30 and J usage is TRBJ1-5; the match to TRBD1 covers 8 bases. The CDR3 length is 15 residues. The ends lost 1 base at V and 6 bases at J; junction bases unmatched: 8. Per the germline V gene, CDR1 is GTSNPN and CDR2 is SVGIG (reference sequence). CDR3 in DNA: TGTGCCTGGAGTGCTCCAGGGGGCTCTGTTCAGCCCCAGCATTTT. Encoded protein: CAWSAPGGSVQPQHF. Full variable domain (missing parts from reference TRBV30 and TRBJ1-5): SQTIHQWPATLVQPVGSPLSLECTVEGTSNPNLYWYRQAAGRGLQLLFYSVGIGQISSEVPQNLSASRPQDRQFILSSKKLLLSDSGFYLCAWSAPGGSVQPQHFGDGTRLSIL.

The rearrangement uses TRBV9 and TRBJ1-3; the D gene is possibly TRBD1 (5 bases). Germline lookup yields CDR1 SGDLS and CDR2 YYNGEE. The CDR3 sequence is 15 residues long. V shed 6 bases and J shed 4 bases, with 17 bases lying between them. The CDR3 sequence: CASTLFGAPGNTIYF. DNA for the CDR3: TGTGCCAGCACCCTTTTTGGGGCACCCGGAAACACCATATATTTT.

The V and J genes are TRBV11-3 and TRBJ1-2, with D possibly being TRBD1 (6 bases). V dropped 2 bases and J dropped 7 bases, with 14 bases sitting between them. There are 14 residues in the CDR3. Germline CDR1 reads SGHNT; CDR2 reads YENEEA. This chain's CDR3 is CASSLSQGSSGYTF. DNA of the CDR3: TGTGCCAGCAGCTTATCTCAGGGGAGTAGTGGCTACACCTTC.

The V and J genes are TRBV28 and TRBJ1-5, with D maybe TRBD1 (6 bases). CDR3 length equals 16 residues. Germline V CDR1 and CDR2: MDHEN, SYDVKM. Trimming left V 2 bases short and J 2 bases short, with 13 bases between. The CDR3 spells CASSLARGIRNQPQHF. CDR3 nucleotide sequence: TGTGCCAGCAGTTTAGCCAGGGGTATACGCAATCAGCCCCAGCATTTT.

V is TRBV18 and J is TRBJ2-3; 13 positions match TRBD2. Germline values: CDR1 KGHSH, CDR2 LQKENI. V shed 3 bases and J 5 bases; nucleotides not matched to a gene: 2. The CDR3 runs to 15 residues. The CDR3 reads CASSPGLAGVDTQYF. In nucleotides, the CDR3 is TGTGCCAGCTCACCTGGACTAGCGGGAGTAGATACGCAGTATTTT.

The rearrangement joins TRBV7-8 to TRBJ2-7; no clear D gene. The ends were cut back, 1 base at V and 3 bases at J, with 10 bases in the middle. CDR3 length: 14 residues. Germline values: CDR1 SGHVS, CDR2 FQNEAQ. This CDR3 is CASSLEAGDYEQYF. DNA of the CDR3: TGTGCCAGCAGCTTAGAGGCAGGAGACTACGAGCAGTACTTC.

V gene TRBV28 combines with J gene TRBJ1-1; a possible D gene is TRBD1 (5 bases). Looked up from germline, CDR1 is MDHEN and CDR2 is SYDVKM. CDR3 length: 14 amino acids. Trimming shortened V by 2 bases and J by 0 bases, and 7 bases separated the two germline ends. The CDR3 sequence: CASSLTTVNTEAFF. The DNA for the CDR3 is TGTGCCAGCAGTTTAACGACAGTGAACACTGAAGCTTTCTTT. Combining the CDR3 with reference TRBV28 and TRBJ1-1 gives the whole variable domain DVKVTQSSRYLVKRTGEKVFLECVQDMDHENMFWYRQDPGLGLRLIYFSYDVKMKEKGDIPEGYSVSREKKERFSLILESASTNQTSMYLCASSLTTVNTEAFFGQGTRLTVV.

The chain employs TRBV29-1 and TRBJ1-3; D remains unclear. This CDR3 is 13 amino acids long. Germline CDR1 SQVTM, CDR2 ANQGSEA. Deletions cut 2 bases from V and 0 bases from J, with 5 bases between. DNA for the CDR3: TGCAGCGTTGAAATGAGCTCTGGAAACACCATATATTTT. This translates into CSVEMSSGNTIYF.

This clone was seen more than once but under ten times. The chain joins TRBV6-1 to TRBJ2-7; 7 bases are shared with TRBD1. Per germline, CDR1 MNHNS and CDR2 SASEGT. CDR3 length: 12 amino acids. V was clipped by 6 bases and J by 5 bases; unmatched bases: 4. The chain's CDR3 is CASSRTGHEQYF. CDR3 DNA: TGTGCCAGCAGCAGGACAGGCCACGAGCAGTACTTC.

V gene TRBV15 combines with J gene TRBJ2-7, with 8 bases lining up with TRBD2. From germline, CDR1 is LNHNV and CDR2 YYDKDF (reference sequence). V lost 0 bases to trimming and J lost 3 bases; unmatched junction nucleotides: 4. This CDR3 comprises 15 residues. CDR3 residues: CATSRDKLAGYEQYF. The CDR3 coding sequence is TGTGCCACCAGCAGAGATAAGCTAGCGGGCTACGAGCAGTACTTC.

This clone came up a few times. Here the CDR3 DNA reads TGTGCCAGCAGCTTAGGTGACTTCTATGGCTACACCTTC. Protein sequence: CASSLGDFYGYTF. V usage is TRBV11-1 and J usage is TRBJ1-2; D not certain. The germline V gene has CDR1 SGHAT and CDR2 FQDESV (reference sequence). V lost 1 base to trimming and J lost 4 bases, with 7 bases between them. The CDR3 extends over 13 amino acids.

The CDR3 sequence: CASSLDSHAGVSYNEQFF. The CDR3 region has the DNA TGTGCCAGCAGCTTAGACTCGCATGCGGGGGTCTCCTACAATGAGCAGTTCTTC. The V gene is TRBV11-3, the J gene TRBJ2-1; 7 nucleotides align to TRBD2. The CDR3 runs 18 residues. Germline V CDR1 and CDR2: SGHNT, YENEEA. V gave up 0 bases and J gave up 0 bases; unmatched junction bases: 8. Looking up the rest from reference TRBV11-3 and TRBJ2-1 gives the full variable domain: EAGVVQSPRYKIIEKKQPVAFWCNPISGHNTLYWYLQNLGQGPELLIRYENEEAVDDSQLPKDRFSAERLKGVDSTLKIQPAELGDSAVYLCASSLDSHAGVSYNEQFFGPGTRLTVL.

This clone appeared once. This chain joins TRBV6-5 and TRBJ2-7, with D unclear. Germline V gene data show CDR1 as MNHEY and CDR2 as SVGAGI. The CDR3 contains 14 residues. The V and J ends lost 8 bases and 2 bases respectively, with 16 bases between them. The CDR3 is CASRLKPGAYEQYF. The CDR3, as DNA: TGTGCCAGCCGCCTTAAACCTGGAGCCTACGAGCAGTACTTC.

V usage is TRBV7-9 and J usage is TRBJ2-7; D is uncertain. V was clipped by 3 bases and J by 6 bases, with 9 bases between them. The germline gives CDR1 SEHNR, CDR2 FQNEAQ (reference sequence). The CDR3 is made up of 12 amino acids. CDR3 coding DNA: TGTGCCAGCAGCTTTACGCCGGGCGAGCAGTACTTC. As protein: CASSFTPGEQYF.